This paragraph covers one T cell receptor beta chain sequence. Its target is not known. A sample-barcoded 5' primer and a J-beta primer mix were used in a second PCR of roughly 7 to 12 cycles. Sequencing recovered at least 3 million CDR3-containing paired-end reads from each sample. TCRdb re-analysed the 5' RACE reads in MiXCR, keeping a single row per CDR3 protein. The sample lists approximately 1.5 million distinct CDR3 sequences, approximately 42% occurring once. The CDR3 loop spans 14 amino acids. The germline V gene encodes CDR1 SNHLY and CDR2 FYNNEI. V lost 8 bases and J lost 9; bases outside the gene matches: 10. These data belong to a study of blood T cells in healthy people across ages. Overall study findings and caveats: CMV status of donors was not determined, possibly confounding expanded clonotype changes.

The sample was blood. The chain recombines TRBV2 with TRBJ1-6, with TRBD1 matching 7 bases. This TCR derives from a woman under 30 in good health. CDR3 residues: CASLRGPGGSPLHF. CDR3 nucleotide sequence: TGTGCCAGCTTGAGGGGGCCAGGCGGTTCACCCCTCCACTTT.